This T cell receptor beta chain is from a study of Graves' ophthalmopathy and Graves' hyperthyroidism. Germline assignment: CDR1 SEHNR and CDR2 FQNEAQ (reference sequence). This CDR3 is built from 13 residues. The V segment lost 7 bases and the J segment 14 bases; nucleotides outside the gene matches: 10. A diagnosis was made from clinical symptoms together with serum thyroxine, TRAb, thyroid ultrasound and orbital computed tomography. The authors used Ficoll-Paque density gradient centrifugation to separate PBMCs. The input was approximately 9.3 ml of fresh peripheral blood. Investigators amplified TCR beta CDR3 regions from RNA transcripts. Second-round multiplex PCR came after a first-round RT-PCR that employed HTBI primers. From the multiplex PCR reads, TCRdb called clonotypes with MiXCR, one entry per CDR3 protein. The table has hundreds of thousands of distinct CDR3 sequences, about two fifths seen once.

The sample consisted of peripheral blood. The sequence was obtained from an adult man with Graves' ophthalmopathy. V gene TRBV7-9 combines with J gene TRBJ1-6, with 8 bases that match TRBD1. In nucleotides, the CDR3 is TGTGCCAGCACAGCGCTACAGGGGGGCACCCTCCACTTT. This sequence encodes CASTALQGGTLHF. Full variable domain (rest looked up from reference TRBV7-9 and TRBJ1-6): DTGVSQNPRHKITKRGQNVTFRCDPISEHNRLYWYRQTLGQGPEFLTYFQNEAQLEKSRLLSDRFSAERPKGSFSTLEIQRTEQGDSAMYLCASTALQGGTLHFGNGTRLTVT.